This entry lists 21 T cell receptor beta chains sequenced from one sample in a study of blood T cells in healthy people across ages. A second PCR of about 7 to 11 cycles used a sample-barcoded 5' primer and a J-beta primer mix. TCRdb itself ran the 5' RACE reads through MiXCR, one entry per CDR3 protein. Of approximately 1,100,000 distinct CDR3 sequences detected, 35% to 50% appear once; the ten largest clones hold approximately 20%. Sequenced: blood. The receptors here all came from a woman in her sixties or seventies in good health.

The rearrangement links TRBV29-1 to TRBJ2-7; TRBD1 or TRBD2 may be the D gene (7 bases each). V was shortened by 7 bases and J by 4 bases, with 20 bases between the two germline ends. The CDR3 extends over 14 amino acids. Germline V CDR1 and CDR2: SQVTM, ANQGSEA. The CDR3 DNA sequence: TGCAGCGCCCTAGCGGAGACAGGGACGTACGAGCAGTACTTC. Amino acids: CSALAETGTYEQYF.

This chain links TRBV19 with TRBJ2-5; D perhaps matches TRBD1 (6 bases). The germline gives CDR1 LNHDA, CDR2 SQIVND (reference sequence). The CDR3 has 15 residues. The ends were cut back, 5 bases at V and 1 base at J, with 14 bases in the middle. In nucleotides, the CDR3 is TGTGCCAGTAGTGAGGGAAGGGGGTCCCAAGAGACCCAGTACTTC. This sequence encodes CASSEGRGSQETQYF.

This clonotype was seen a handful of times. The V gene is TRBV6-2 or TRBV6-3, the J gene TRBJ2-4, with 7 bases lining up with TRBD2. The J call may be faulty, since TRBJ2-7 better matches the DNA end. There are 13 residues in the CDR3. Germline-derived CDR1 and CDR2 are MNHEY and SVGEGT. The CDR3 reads CASKAGVLYEQYF. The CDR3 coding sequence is TGTGCCAGCAAGGCGGGAGTCCTCTACGAGCAGTACTTC.

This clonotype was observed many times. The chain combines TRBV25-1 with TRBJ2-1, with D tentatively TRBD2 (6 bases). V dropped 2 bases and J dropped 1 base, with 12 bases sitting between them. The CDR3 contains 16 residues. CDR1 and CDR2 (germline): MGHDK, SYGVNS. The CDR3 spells CASSEVIGLSYNEQFF. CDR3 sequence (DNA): TGTGCCAGCAGTGAAGTGATCGGACTATCCTACAATGAGCAGTTCTTC.

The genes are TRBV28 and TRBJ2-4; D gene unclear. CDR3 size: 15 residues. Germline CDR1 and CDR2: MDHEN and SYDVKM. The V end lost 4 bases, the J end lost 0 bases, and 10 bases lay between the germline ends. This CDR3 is CASSSPVLAKNIQYF. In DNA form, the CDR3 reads TGTGCCAGCAGTTCGCCGGTTCTAGCCAAAAACATTCAGTACTTC.

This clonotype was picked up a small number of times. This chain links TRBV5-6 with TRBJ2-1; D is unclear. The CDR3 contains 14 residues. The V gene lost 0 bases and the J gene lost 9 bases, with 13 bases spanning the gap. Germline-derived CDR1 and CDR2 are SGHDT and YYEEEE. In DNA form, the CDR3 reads TGTGCCAGCAGCTTGGCCAACCAGGCGGCTGAGCAGTTCTTC. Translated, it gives CASSLANQAAEQFF. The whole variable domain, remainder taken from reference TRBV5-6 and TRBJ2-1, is DAGVTQSPTHLIKTRGQQVTLRCSPKSGHDTVSWYQQALGQGPQFIFQYYEEEERQRGNFPDRFSGHQFPNYSSELNVNALLLGDSALYLCASSLANQAAEQFFGPGTRLTVL.

CDR3 amino acids: CAIRNDRSTEAFF. The CDR3 DNA sequence: TGTGCCATCAGGAACGACAGATCCACTGAAGCTTTCTTT. The V gene is TRBV10-3, the J gene TRBJ1-1; TRBD1 might be the D (5 bases). Germline V CDR1 and CDR2: ENHRY, SYGVKD. This CDR3 has 13 amino acids. Trimming removed 6 bases at V and 4 bases at J, with 12 bases between.

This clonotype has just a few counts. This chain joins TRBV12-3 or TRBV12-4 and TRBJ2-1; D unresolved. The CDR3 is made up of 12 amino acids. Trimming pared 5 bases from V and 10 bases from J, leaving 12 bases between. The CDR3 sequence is CASSNPVYEQFF. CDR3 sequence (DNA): TGTGCCAGCAGTAACCCAGTCTACGAGCAGTTCTTC.

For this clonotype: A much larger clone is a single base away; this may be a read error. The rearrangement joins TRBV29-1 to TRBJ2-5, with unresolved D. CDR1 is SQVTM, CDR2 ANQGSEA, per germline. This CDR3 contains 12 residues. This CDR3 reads CGVEAAQETQYF. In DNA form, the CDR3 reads TGCGGCGTTGAAGCTGCCCAAGAGACCCAGTACTTC.

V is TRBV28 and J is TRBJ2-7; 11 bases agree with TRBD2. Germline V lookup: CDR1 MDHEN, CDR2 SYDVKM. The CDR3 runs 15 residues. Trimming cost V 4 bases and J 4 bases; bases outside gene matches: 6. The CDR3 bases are TGTGCCAGCAGTTACGGGACTAGCGGAGGATACGAGCAGTACTTC. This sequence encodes CASSYGTSGGYEQYF.

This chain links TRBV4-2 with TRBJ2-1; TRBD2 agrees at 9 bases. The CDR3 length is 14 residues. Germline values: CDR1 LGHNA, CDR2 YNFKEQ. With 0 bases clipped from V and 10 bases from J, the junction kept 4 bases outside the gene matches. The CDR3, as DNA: TGTGCCAGCAGCCAAGAACGGCTAGCGGGAGAGCAGTTCTTC. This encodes CASSQERLAGEQFF.

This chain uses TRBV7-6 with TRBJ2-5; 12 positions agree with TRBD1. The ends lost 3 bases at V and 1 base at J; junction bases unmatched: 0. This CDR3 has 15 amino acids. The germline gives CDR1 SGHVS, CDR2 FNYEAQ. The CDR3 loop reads CASSLGQGAQETQYF. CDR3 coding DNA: TGTGCCAGCAGCTTGGGACAGGGGGCCCAAGAGACCCAGTACTTC.

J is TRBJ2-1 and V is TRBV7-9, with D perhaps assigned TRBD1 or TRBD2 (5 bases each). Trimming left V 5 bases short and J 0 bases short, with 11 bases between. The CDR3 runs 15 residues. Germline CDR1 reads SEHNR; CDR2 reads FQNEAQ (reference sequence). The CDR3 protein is CASSAEGSSYNEQFF. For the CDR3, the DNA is TGTGCCAGCAGCGCTGAGGGGAGCTCCTACAATGAGCAGTTCTTC.

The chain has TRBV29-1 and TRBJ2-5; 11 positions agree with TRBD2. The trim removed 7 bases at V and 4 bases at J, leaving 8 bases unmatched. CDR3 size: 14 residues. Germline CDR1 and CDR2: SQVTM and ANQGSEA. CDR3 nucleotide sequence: TGCAGCGCTGAGACTAGCGGGACGGGAGAGACCCAGTACTTC. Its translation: CSAETSGTGETQYF.

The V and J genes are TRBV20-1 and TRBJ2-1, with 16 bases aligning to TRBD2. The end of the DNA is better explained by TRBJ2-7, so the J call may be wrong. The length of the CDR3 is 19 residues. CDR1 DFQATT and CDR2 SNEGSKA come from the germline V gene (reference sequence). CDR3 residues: CSARSGLAGGTTVYNEQYF. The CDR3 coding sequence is TGCAGTGCTAGATCGGGACTAGCGGGAGGGACCACGGTTTACAATGAGCAGTACTTC.

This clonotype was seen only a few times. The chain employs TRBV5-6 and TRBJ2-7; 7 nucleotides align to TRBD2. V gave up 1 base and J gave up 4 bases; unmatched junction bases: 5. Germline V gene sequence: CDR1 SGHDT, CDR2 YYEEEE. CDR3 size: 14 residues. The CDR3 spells CASSLWRELYEQYF. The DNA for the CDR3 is TGTGCCAGCAGCTTGTGGCGGGAGTTATACGAGCAGTACTTC.

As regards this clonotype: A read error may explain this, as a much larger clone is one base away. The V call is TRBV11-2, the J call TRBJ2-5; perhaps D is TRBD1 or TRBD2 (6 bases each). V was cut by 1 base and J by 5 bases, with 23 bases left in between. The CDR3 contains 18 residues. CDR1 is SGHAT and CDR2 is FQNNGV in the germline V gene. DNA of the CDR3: TGTGCCAGCAGCTTAGCCATCGGGAGTCTCGGCGACAGGGAGACCCAGTACTTC. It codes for CASSLAIGSLGDRETQYF. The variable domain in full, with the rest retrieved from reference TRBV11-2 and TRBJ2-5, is EAGVAQSPRYKIIEKRQSVAFWCNPISGHATLYWYQQILGQGPKLLIQFQNNGVVDDSQLPKDRFSAERLKGVDSTLKIQPAKLEDSAVYLCASSLAIGSLGDRETQYFGPGTRLLVL.

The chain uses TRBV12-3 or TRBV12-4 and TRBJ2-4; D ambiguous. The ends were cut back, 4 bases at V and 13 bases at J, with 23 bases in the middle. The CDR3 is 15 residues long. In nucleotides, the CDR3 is TGTGCCAGCAGTTCTATAGAGGTGGTGGTAAATGAGCAGTACTTC. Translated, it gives CASSSIEVVVNEQYF.

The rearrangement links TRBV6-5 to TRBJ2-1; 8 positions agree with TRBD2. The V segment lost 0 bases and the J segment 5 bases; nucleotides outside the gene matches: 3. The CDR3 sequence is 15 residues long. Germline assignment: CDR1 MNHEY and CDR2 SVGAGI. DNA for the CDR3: TGTGCCAGCAGTTACTCACTAGCGGCCGACAATGAGCAGTTCTTC. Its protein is CASSYSLAADNEQFF.

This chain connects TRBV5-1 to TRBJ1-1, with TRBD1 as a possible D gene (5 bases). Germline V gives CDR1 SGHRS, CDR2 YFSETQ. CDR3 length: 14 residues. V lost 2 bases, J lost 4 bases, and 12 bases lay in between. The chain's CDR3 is CASSFGPRGTEAFF. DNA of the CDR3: TGCGCCAGCAGCTTCGGTCCTAGGGGCACTGAAGCTTTCTTT.

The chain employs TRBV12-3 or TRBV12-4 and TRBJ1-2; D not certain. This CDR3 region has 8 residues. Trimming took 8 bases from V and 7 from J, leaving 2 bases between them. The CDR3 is CASGGYTF. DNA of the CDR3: TGTGCCAGCGGTGGCTACACCTTC.